This entry lists 5 T cell receptor beta chains sequenced from one sample in a study of blood T cell repertoires in COVID-19. Assay: immunoSEQ multiplex PCR; the TCRdb copy retains only in-frame clones and omits some. The table records about 75,000 clones, around 74% of them present only once. The sample consisted of peripheral blood. Every receptor here comes from a human donor with acute or convalescent COVID-19. The donor label of this sample is uncertain.

The gene calls are TRBV6-5 and TRBJ1-2, with D perhaps matching TRBD1 (5 bases). V shed 6 bases and J shed 6 bases, with 14 bases lying between them. Germline V gene lookup returns CDR1 MNHEY and CDR2 SVGAGI. The CDR3 is 13 residues long. CDR3: CASRWTSGNGYTF. The CDR3 bases are TGTGCCAGCAGGTGGACATCGGGCAATGGCTACACCTTC.

This clone showed up just a few times. The chain uses TRBV5-1 and TRBJ1-6; 7 positions agree with TRBD1. Trimming removed 1 base from V and 8 bases from J; junction bases left unmatched: 3. Germline CDR1 reads SGHRS; CDR2 reads YFSETQ. The CDR3 length is 14 residues. The CDR3 bases are TGCGCCAGCAGCTTGACAGGGGTTGATTCACCCCTCCACTTT. Its protein product is CASSLTGVDSPLHF.

This clone came up many times. V is TRBV4-1 and J is TRBJ1-1, with TRBD1 matching over 7 bases. The CDR3 covers 15 residues. Germline CDR1 MGHRA, CDR2 YSYEKL. J lost 2 bases, V lost 2 bases, and 5 bases had no gene match. The CDR3 nucleotides read TGCGCCAGCAGCCAACTCAGACAGGGAAACACTGAAGCTTTCTTT. Translated, it gives CASSQLRQGNTEAFF.

The chain couples TRBV12-3 or TRBV12-4 to TRBJ2-1; maybe TRBD1 (5 bases). This CDR3 has 12 amino acids. Trimming took 4 bases from V and 9 from J, leaving 10 bases between them. The CDR3 loop reads CASSSGWGEQFF. CDR3 in DNA: TGTGCCAGCAGTTCAGGGTGGGGTGAGCAGTTCTTC.

CDR3 loop: CASLTEGNTEAFF. As DNA, the CDR3 is TGCGCCAGCCTGACAGAAGGGAACACTGAAGCTTTCTTT. The chain has TRBV5-1 and TRBJ1-1, with a possible D match to TRBD1 (5 bases). Trimming removed 7 bases from V and 1 base from J, with 11 bases in between. Germline V CDR1 and CDR2: SGHRS, YFSETQ. CDR3 size: 13 residues. The whole variable domain, remainder taken from reference TRBV5-1 and TRBJ1-1, is KAGVTQTPRYLIKTRGQQVTLSCSPISGHRSVSWYQQTPGQGLQFLFEYFSETQRNKGNFPGRFSGRQFSNSRSEMNVSTLELGDSALYLCASLTEGNTEAFFGQGTRLTVV.